Listed here is a single T cell receptor beta chain. The target antigen is unknown. Cells defined as naive were viable CD3+CD4+ or CD3+CD8+ and CCR7+CD45RA+CD45RO-CD95-CD27+CD28+. The source of the sample is a study of T cells after posttransplantation cyclophosphamide. Broader study findings: Blood and skin or GI T cell repertoires showed limited TRB overlap.

There are 11 residues in the CDR3. The V end was cut by 7 bases, the J end by 6 bases, with 13 bases between. Looked up from germline, CDR1 is SQVTM and CDR2 is ANQGSEA. The table came from immunoSEQ multiplex PCR; TCRdb's copy has only in-frame clones and leaves some out. The sample carries more than 30,000 clones, 85% to 95% recorded once. The sequenced sample consisted of naive CD4+ T cells sorted from PBMCs. The TCR was taken from a woman aged 60-75 years in good health, CMV-negative, and a related stem cell transplant donor. The chain couples TRBV29-1 to TRBJ2-7; a weak D match, TRBD2 (5 bases). The DNA of the CDR3 is TGCAGCGGAGGGAGCGATGGCGAGCAGTACTTC. Its translation: CSGGSDGEQYF.